The 27 T cell receptor beta chains presented below share a single source sample, sequenced in a study of shared clonotypes between healthy human individuals. Produced via immunoSEQ multiplex PCR; TCRdb's table is partial and in-frame only. Here the sample spans some 2,500,000 clones, under 95% being singletons. Sequencing was done on a sample of naive CD4+ T cells from PBMCs. As to subset: CD45RA+ positively selected. These receptors were collected from a man aged 18 to 35 in good health. Some clones in this sample may be carry-over from other donors' samples.

This chain connects TRBV7-2 to TRBJ1-4, with a weak D call TRBD1 (5 bases). V was trimmed by 5 bases and J by 3 bases, leaving 16 bases between them. This CDR3 is 16 amino acids long. CDR1 SGHTA and CDR2 FQGNSA come from the germline V gene. As DNA, the CDR3 is TGTGCCAGCAGCCCCCAGGGCTTAGGCGCTAATGAAAAACTGTTTTTT. Translated, it gives CASSPQGLGANEKLFF.

This chain's CDR3 is CASSASPGTASTDTQYF. CDR3 DNA sequence: TGTGCCAGCAGCGCAAGCCCCGGGACAGCTAGCACAGATACGCAGTATTTT. The chain joins TRBV9 to TRBJ2-3; 7 bases match TRBD1. The CDR3 runs 17 residues. Trimming at V came to 3 bases and at J to 0 bases, leaving 10 bases not matched to a gene. CDR1 SGDLS and CDR2 YYNGEE come from the germline V gene.

This clone was found once. This chain links TRBV5-4 with TRBJ1-5; 7 bases align to TRBD1. This CDR3 has 15 residues. The ends lost 4 bases at V and 5 bases at J; junction bases unmatched: 9. CDR1 is SGHNT, CDR2 YYREEE, per germline (reference sequence). This CDR3 reads CASSMKGGGDQPQHF. CDR3 in DNA: TGTGCCAGCAGCATGAAAGGAGGGGGCGATCAGCCCCAGCATTTT. Filled out from reference TRBV5-4 and TRBJ1-5, the complete variable domain reads ETGVTQSPTHLIKTRGQQVTLRCSSQSGHNTVSWYQQALGQGPQFIFQYYREEENGRGNFPPRFSGLQFPNYSSELNVNALELDDSALYLCASSMKGGGDQPQHFGDGTRLSIL.

The gene calls are TRBV9 and TRBJ2-2; 7 bases map to TRBD2. Germline V gives CDR1 SGDLS, CDR2 YYNGEE. The trim removed 0 bases at V and 4 bases at J, leaving 3 bases unmatched. The CDR3 is made up of 15 amino acids. CDR3: CASSVASGPTGELFF. The CDR3 DNA is TGTGCCAGCAGCGTAGCTAGCGGACCCACCGGGGAGCTGTTTTTT.

The chain links TRBV13 to TRBJ1-2; D unclear. Trimming pared 4 bases from V and 4 bases from J, leaving 13 bases between. Germline loops: CDR1 PRHDT, CDR2 FYEKMQ (reference sequence). CDR3 length equals 14 residues. In nucleotides, the CDR3 is TGTGCCAGCAGCTCTCGGACCCCCCGCTATGGCTACACCTTC. Translating gives CASSSRTPRYGYTF.

The chain carries TRBV7-3 and TRBJ2-1; D possibly corresponds to TRBD2 (6 bases). The V end was cut by 2 bases, the J end by 0 bases, with 11 bases between. Germline loops: CDR1 SGHTA, CDR2 FQGTGA. The CDR3 length is 16 residues. CDR3 sequence reads: CASSLLPSDSYNEQFF. The DNA for the CDR3 is TGTGCCAGCAGCTTATTACCTAGCGACTCCTACAATGAGCAGTTCTTC.

The chain links TRBV9 to TRBJ1-5; 9 bases match TRBD1. The CDR3 is 17 amino acids. The ends lost 4 bases at V and 2 bases at J; junction bases unmatched: 10. Looked up from germline, CDR1 is SGDLS and CDR2 is YYNGEE. The CDR3 DNA reads TGTGCCAGCAGCACAGGACAGGGGCGGGAGGGCAATCAGCCCCAGCATTTT. Its translation is CASSTGQGREGNQPQHF.

This rearrangement joins TRBV29-1 to TRBJ2-3; 7 bases match TRBD1. V was pared by 7 bases and J by 2 bases, with 6 bases of the junction left unmatched. CDR1 SQVTM and CDR2 ANQGSEA come from the germline V gene. The CDR3 extends over 13 amino acids. The CDR3 sequence: CSGGTDSTDTQYF. CDR3 in DNA: TGCAGCGGGGGGACAGACTCCACAGATACGCAGTATTTT.

As concerns this clone: Other DNA sequences within the sample encode an identical CDR3. The chain links TRBV20-1 to TRBJ2-7, with D hard to call. The CDR3 runs to 11 residues. The V end was cut by 6 bases, the J end by 2 bases, with 8 bases between. Germline-derived CDR1 and CDR2 are DFQATT and SNEGSKA (reference sequence). CDR3 nucleotides: TGCAGTGCGAGTAAAACCTACGAGCAGTACTTC. Protein product: CSASKTYEQYF.

This chain uses TRBV9 with TRBJ2-3, with D possibly being TRBD2 (6 bases). Germline V gives CDR1 SGDLS, CDR2 YYNGEE. The CDR3 covers 14 residues. Trimming shortened V by 4 bases and J by 6 bases, and 15 bases separated the two germline ends. CDR3 coding DNA: TGTGCCAGCAGCAGGAGGGACCCATCCGATACGCAGTATTTT. As protein: CASSRRDPSDTQYF.

The gene calls are TRBV19 and TRBJ1-5; a possible D gene is TRBD1 (5 bases). This CDR3 is 17 amino acids long. With 7 bases removed from V and 1 base from J, the gap between germline ends came to 20 bases. The germline V gene has CDR1 LNHDA and CDR2 SQIVND (reference sequence). CDR3 region: CASTPRLRGLSNQPQHF. The CDR3 DNA reads TGTGCCAGTACCCCACGTTTGAGGGGCCTCAGCAATCAGCCCCAGCATTTT.

The V call is TRBV5-4, the J call TRBJ1-2, with 8 nucleotides matching TRBD1. Germline lookup yields CDR1 SGHNT and CDR2 YYREEE (reference sequence). J lost 4 bases, V lost 3 bases, and 8 bases had no gene match. The CDR3 is 15 residues long. This CDR3 is CASSSRDRSGYGYTF. The DNA of the CDR3 is TGTGCCAGCAGCTCAAGGGACAGGAGTGGCTATGGCTACACCTTC. Looking up the rest from reference TRBV5-4 and TRBJ1-2 gives the full variable domain: ETGVTQSPTHLIKTRGQQVTLRCSSQSGHNTVSWYQQALGQGPQFIFQYYREEENGRGNFPPRFSGLQFPNYSSELNVNALELDDSALYLCASSSRDRSGYGYTFGSGTRLTVV.

The chain uses TRBV2 and TRBJ1-1; no clear D. The CDR3 has 14 residues. CDR1 and CDR2 from the germline V gene are SNHLY and FYNNEI. V was cut by 6 bases and J by 0 bases, with 11 bases left in between. The CDR3 sequence: CASSRTAVNTEAFF. As DNA, the CDR3 is TGTGCCAGCAGCCGGACCGCGGTGAACACTGAAGCTTTCTTT.

V usage is TRBV5-6 and J usage is TRBJ2-7; 7 positions match TRBD2. Trimming took 1 base from V and 3 from J; bases not matched to a gene: 7. Germline assignment: CDR1 SGHDT and CDR2 YYEEEE. The CDR3 runs 15 residues. The CDR3, as DNA: TGTGCCAGCAGCTTGCTGGAGGGAGGGGACTACGAGCAGTACTTC. It is translated as CASSLLEGGDYEQYF.

This clone was picked up one time. The chain carries TRBV7-3 and TRBJ2-5, with a weak D call TRBD1 (5 bases). Trimming pared 1 base from V and 5 bases from J, leaving 14 bases between. The CDR3 is made up of 15 amino acids. From germline, CDR1 is SGHTA and CDR2 FQGTGA. The CDR3 nucleotides read TGTGCCAGCAGCTTAATAGCAGGGTTTGGGGAGACCCAGTACTTC. Translated, it gives CASSLIAGFGETQYF.

The chain recombines TRBV5-1 with TRBJ2-7; no reliable D call. The V gene's germline CDR1 is SGHRS and CDR2 YFSETQ. V lost 0 bases and J lost 5, with 12 bases in between. This CDR3 has 14 residues. The CDR3 DNA is TGCGCCAGCAGCTTGGACGTCCCGAACCACGAGCAGTACTTC. Its translation is CASSLDVPNHEQYF.

This clone was counted once. The V gene is TRBV6-5, the J gene TRBJ1-1, with D maybe TRBD1 (5 bases). The V gene lost 5 bases and the J gene lost 0 bases, with 13 bases spanning the gap. The germline V gene encodes CDR1 MNHEY and CDR2 SVGAGI. This CDR3 is built from 15 residues. CDR3 protein: CASSRSGGVNTEAFF. In DNA, the CDR3 is TGTGCCAGCAGTCGCAGTGGGGGGGTGAACACTGAAGCTTTCTTT.

The genes are TRBV4-2 and TRBJ1-4; the D is unclear. The CDR3 runs 16 residues. V lost 2 bases and J 0 bases, leaving 10 bases between the germline ends. CDR1 is LGHNA, CDR2 YNFKEQ, per germline. CDR3 protein: CASSQSGAATNEKLFF. DNA of the CDR3: TGTGCCAGCAGCCAATCCGGCGCTGCAACTAATGAAAAACTGTTTTTT.

The genes are TRBV5-1 and TRBJ2-3, with unresolved D. Trimming removed 3 bases from V and 1 base from J, with 12 bases in between. Germline loops: CDR1 SGHRS, CDR2 YFSETQ. The length of the CDR3 is 15 residues. The CDR3, as DNA: TGCGCCAGCAGCTCGTCGGCTGGCCGCACAGATACGCAGTATTTT. It yields the protein CASSSSAGRTDTQYF.

The V gene is TRBV25-1, the J gene TRBJ2-3, with D hard to call. V gave up 0 bases and J gave up 4 bases, with 2 bases separating them. CDR3 length equals 12 residues. The germline V gene has CDR1 MGHDK and CDR2 SYGVNS. The CDR3 region is CASSEYPDTQYF. DNA of the CDR3: TGTGCCAGCAGTGAATATCCAGATACGCAGTATTTT.

The chain combines TRBV27 with TRBJ2-7; the D gene is possibly TRBD2 (6 bases). CDR1 is MNHEY, CDR2 SMNVEV, per germline (reference sequence). CDR3 length equals 13 residues. V dropped 5 bases and J dropped 6 bases, with 14 bases sitting between them. Here the CDR3 DNA reads TGTGCCAGCAGTCGAAATGCCGGGGGCGAGCAGTACTTC. Its protein product is CASSRNAGGEQYF.

The CDR3 DNA is TGTGCCAGTAGTTGGACTAGCGGGCCCTACGAGCAGTACTTC. It specifies CASSWTSGPYEQYF. V usage is TRBV19 and J usage is TRBJ2-7, with 11 bases aligning to TRBD2. The CDR3 has 14 amino acids. From germline, CDR1 is LNHDA and CDR2 SQIVND (reference sequence). V was clipped by 5 bases and J by 2 bases; unmatched bases: 2. The full variable domain, in which reference TRBV19 and TRBJ2-7 provide the parts outside the CDR3, is DGGITQSPKYLFRKEGQNVTLSCEQNLNHDAMYWYRQDPGQGLRLIYYSQIVNDFQKGDIAEGYSVSREKKESFPLTVTSAQKNPTAFYLCASSWTSGPYEQYFGPGTRLTVT.

This sequence joins TRBV6-6 and TRBJ2-1, with 9 bases matching TRBD1. V dropped 6 bases and J dropped 0; count of bases not matched to a gene: 3. This CDR3 comprises 15 residues. Germline CDR1 MNHNY, CDR2 SVGAGI (reference sequence). CDR3 bases: TGTGCCAGCAGAGGACAGGGGAGCTCCTACAATGAGCAGTTCTTC. This gives the protein CASRGQGSSYNEQFF.

This chain uses TRBV7-2 with TRBJ1-3, with TRBD1 identical over 8 bases. Looked up from germline, CDR1 is SGHTA and CDR2 is FQGNSA. V lost 8 bases and J lost 4; bases outside the gene matches: 7. The CDR3 has 14 residues. The CDR3 loop reads CASSAGGTGNTIYF. DNA for the CDR3: TGTGCCAGCTCAGCAGGGGGCACCGGAAACACCATATATTTT.

This clone came up a few times. V is TRBV29-1 and J is TRBJ1-1; D is unclear. Germline lookup yields CDR1 SQVTM and CDR2 ANQGSEA. The ends were cut back, 2 bases at V and 1 base at J, with 8 bases in the middle. This CDR3 has 13 residues. In DNA form, the CDR3 reads TGCAGCGTTGAACGGCAGTCGAACACTGAAGCTTTCTTT. Protein sequence: CSVERQSNTEAFF.

This clone was observed a single time. The chain couples TRBV28 to TRBJ1-2, with 9 bases aligning to TRBD1. The CDR3 extends over 17 amino acids. V lost 4 bases and J lost 4; bases outside the gene matches: 13. The germline gives CDR1 MDHEN, CDR2 SYDVKM. The CDR3 is CASSSLIMGQGGYGYTF. The DNA of the CDR3 is TGTGCCAGCAGTTCCCTAATAATGGGACAGGGTGGCTATGGCTACACCTTC.

This sequence joins TRBV30 and TRBJ2-1; D remains unclear. Germline V gene sequence: CDR1 GTSNPN, CDR2 SVGIG (reference sequence). The CDR3 covers 16 residues. With 0 bases removed from V and 0 bases from J, the gap between germline ends came to 12 bases. The CDR3, as DNA: TGTGCCTGGAGTGTACGCCAGCCGAGCTCCTACAATGAGCAGTTCTTC. The encoded protein is CAWSVRQPSSYNEQFF.